The present T cell receptor beta chain was sequenced within a study of cytomegalovirus exposure and HLA in healthy donors. Trimming took off 1 base at V and 2 bases at J, with 11 bases between the two ends. The length of the CDR3 is 15 residues. CDR1 and CDR2 (germline): LNHNV, YYDKDF (reference sequence). The PCR employed 60 Vbeta primers together with 13 Jbeta primers. The assay was immunoSEQ multiplex PCR, and TCRdb's table has in-frame clones only and misses some. The sample data list about 200,000 clones. The J gene is TRBJ2-5, the V gene TRBV15, with D perhaps TRBD1 (5 bases). Sequencing was performed on PBMCs. This TCR came from a girl aged 2 to 9 in good health and CMV-seropositive. The CDR3 sequence is CATSRVGVRQETQYF. The CDR3 DNA reads TGTGCCACCAGCAGAGTAGGGGTCCGACAAGAGACCCAGTACTTC.